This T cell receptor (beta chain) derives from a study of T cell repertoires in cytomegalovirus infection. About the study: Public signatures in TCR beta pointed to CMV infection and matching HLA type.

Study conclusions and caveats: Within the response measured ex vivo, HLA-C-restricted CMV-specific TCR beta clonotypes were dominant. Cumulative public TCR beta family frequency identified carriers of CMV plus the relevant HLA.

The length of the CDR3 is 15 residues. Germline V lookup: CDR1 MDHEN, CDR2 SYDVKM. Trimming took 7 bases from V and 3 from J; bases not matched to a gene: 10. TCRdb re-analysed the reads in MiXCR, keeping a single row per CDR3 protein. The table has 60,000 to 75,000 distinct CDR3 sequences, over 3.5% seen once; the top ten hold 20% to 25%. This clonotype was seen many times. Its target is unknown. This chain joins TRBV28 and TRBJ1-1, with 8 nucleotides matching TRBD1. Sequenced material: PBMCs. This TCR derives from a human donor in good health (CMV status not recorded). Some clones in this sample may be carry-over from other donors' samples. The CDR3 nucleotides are TGTGCCAGCAACCCCAGGGGGCGTGGGGACACTGAAGCTTTCTTT. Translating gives CASNPRGRGDTEAFF.